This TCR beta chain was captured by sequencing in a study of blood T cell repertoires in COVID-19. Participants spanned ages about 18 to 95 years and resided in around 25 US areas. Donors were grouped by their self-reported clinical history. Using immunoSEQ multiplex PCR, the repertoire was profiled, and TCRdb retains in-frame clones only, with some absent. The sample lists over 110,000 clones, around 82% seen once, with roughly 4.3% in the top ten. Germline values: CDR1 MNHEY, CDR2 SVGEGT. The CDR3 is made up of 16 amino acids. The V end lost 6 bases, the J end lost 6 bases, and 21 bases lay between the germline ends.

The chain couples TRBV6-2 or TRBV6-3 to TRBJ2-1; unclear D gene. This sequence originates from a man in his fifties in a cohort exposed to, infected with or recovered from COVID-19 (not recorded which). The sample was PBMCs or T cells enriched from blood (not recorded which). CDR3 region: CASSPITPRFGNEQFF. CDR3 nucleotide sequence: TGTGCCAGCAGCCCTATCACCCCTAGGTTCGGCAATGAGCAGTTCTTC.